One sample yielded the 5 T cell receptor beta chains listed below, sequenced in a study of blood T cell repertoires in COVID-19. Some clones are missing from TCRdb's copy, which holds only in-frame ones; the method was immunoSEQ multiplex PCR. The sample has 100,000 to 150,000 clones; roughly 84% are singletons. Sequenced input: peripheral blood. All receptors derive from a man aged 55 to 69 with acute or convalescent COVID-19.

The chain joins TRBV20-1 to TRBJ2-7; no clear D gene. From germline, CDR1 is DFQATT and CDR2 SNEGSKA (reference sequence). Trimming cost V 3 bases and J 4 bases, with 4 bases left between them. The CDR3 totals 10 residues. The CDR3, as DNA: TGCAGTGCTAGGTTATACGAGCAGTACTTC. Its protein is CSARLYEQYF.

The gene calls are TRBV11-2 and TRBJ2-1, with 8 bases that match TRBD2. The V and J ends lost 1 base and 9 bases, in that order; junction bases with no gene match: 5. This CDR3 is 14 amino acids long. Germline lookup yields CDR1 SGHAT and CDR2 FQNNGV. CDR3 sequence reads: CASSLVTSGGEQFF. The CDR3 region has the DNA TGTGCCAGCAGCTTAGTTACTAGCGGAGGTGAGCAGTTCTTC.

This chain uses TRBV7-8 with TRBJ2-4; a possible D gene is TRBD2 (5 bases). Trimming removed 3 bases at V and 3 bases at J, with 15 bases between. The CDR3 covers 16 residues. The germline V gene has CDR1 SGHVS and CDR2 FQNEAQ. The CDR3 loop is CASSLFPAEGKNIQYF. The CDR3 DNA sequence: TGTGCCAGCAGCTTGTTTCCCGCAGAGGGCAAAAACATTCAGTACTTC.

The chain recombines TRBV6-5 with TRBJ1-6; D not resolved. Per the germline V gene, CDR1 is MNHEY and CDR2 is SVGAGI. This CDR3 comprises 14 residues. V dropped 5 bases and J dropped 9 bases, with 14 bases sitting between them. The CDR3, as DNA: TGTGCCAGCAGTCGTACACAATATTTTTCACCCCTCCACTTT. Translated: CASSRTQYFSPLHF.

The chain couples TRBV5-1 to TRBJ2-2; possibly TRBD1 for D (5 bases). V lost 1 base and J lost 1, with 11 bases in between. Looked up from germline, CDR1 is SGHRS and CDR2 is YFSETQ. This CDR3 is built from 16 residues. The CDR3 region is CASSLRSGLNTGELFF. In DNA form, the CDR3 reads TGCGCCAGCAGCTTGAGATCAGGGCTGAACACCGGGGAGCTGTTTTTT.